Shown below are 17 T cell receptor beta chains from a single sample sequenced in a study of blood T cell repertoires in COVID-19. Assay used: immunoSEQ multiplex PCR; TCRdb lists only in-frame clones, some missing. The sample has 150,000 or so clones, around 84% seen once. Sequences were obtained from PBMCs or T cells enriched from blood (not recorded which). Source of these receptors: a woman between 50 and 59 years old who had recovered from COVID-19.

This chain uses TRBV7-9 with TRBJ1-2, with TRBD1 matching over 7 bases. Germline values: CDR1 SEHNR, CDR2 FQNEAQ (reference sequence). CDR3 length: 13 residues. J was trimmed by 8 bases and V by 4 bases; bases with no gene match: 7. The CDR3 DNA follows: TGTGCCAGCAGCTCACAGGGGTATGTAGGCTACACCTTC. Protein: CASSSQGYVGYTF.

The chain uses TRBV7-2 and TRBJ1-2; no reliable D call. CDR3 length equals 15 residues. V lost 5 bases to trimming and J lost 2 bases, with 15 bases between them. CDR1 and CDR2 (germline): SGHTA, FQGNSA. This CDR3 reads CASSISLRANYGYTF. The CDR3 DNA reads as TGTGCCAGCAGCATAAGCCTGCGGGCAAACTATGGCTACACCTTC.

The rearrangement uses TRBV6-5 and TRBJ1-2; 7 bases are a match to TRBD1. This CDR3 region has 15 residues. Germline V gene sequence: CDR1 MNHEY, CDR2 SVGAGI. Trimming removed 6 bases from V and 7 bases from J; junction bases left unmatched: 14. CDR3 DNA: TGTGCCAGCAGCTTCTCAACAGGGGTCCCAAGTGGCTACACCTTC. Amino acids: CASSFSTGVPSGYTF.

The chain has TRBV7-9 and TRBJ2-2, with TRBD2 matching 7 bases. The CDR3 is 18 amino acids. Germline loops: CDR1 SEHNR, CDR2 FQNEAQ (reference sequence). V shed 5 bases and J 2 bases; nucleotides not matched to a gene: 14. CDR3 amino acids: CASSLTWRERTNTGELFF. The CDR3 region has the DNA TGTGCCAGCAGCCTGACGTGGCGGGAGCGGACCAACACCGGGGAGCTGTTTTTT.

CDR3 region: CASRTGVGNTIYF. In DNA form, the CDR3 reads TGTGCCAGCAGGACAGGGGTTGGAAACACCATATATTTT. The chain recombines TRBV12-3 or TRBV12-4 with TRBJ1-3, with TRBD1 matching 8 bases. Trimming removed 6 bases from V and 3 bases from J; junction bases left unmatched: 1. CDR3 length: 13 amino acids.

CDR3 loop: CASSDPGQVTYRYTF. The CDR3 nucleotides are TGTGCCAGCAGTGACCCGGGACAGGTGACATATCGCTACACCTTC. The rearrangement uses TRBV6-1 and TRBJ1-2, with 8 nucleotides matching TRBD1. From germline, CDR1 is MNHNS and CDR2 SASEGT. The CDR3 runs 15 residues. V lost 3 bases and J lost 9; bases outside the gene matches: 12.

V and J are TRBV7-2 and TRBJ2-5, with 9 bases that match TRBD2. This CDR3 has 15 residues. Germline trimming cut 3 bases from V and 6 bases from J; bases unmatched to any gene: 8. Germline CDR1 is SGHTA and CDR2 is FQGNSA. CDR3: CASSLGGGVKKTQYF. The DNA for the CDR3 is TGTGCCAGCAGCTTGGGCGGGGGGGTTAAAAAGACCCAGTACTTC.

This sequence joins TRBV5-4 and TRBJ2-4; 10 positions match TRBD2. Germline CDR1 SGHNT, CDR2 YYREEE (reference sequence). The length of the CDR3 is 15 residues. The V segment lost 2 bases and the J segment 6 bases; nucleotides outside the gene matches: 5. The CDR3 DNA sequence: TGTGCCAGCAGCTTATCTAGCGGGAGTCGAAACATTCAGTACTTC. Translation: CASSLSSGSRNIQYF.

The CDR3 region is CASSQRYRDATGSGNTIYF. In nucleotides, the CDR3 is TGCGCCAGCAGCCAAAGGTACCGAGACGCGACAGGCTCTGGAAACACCATATATTTT. The rearrangement links TRBV4-1 to TRBJ1-3; D possibly corresponds to TRBD1 (6 bases). Germline loops: CDR1 MGHRA, CDR2 YSYEKL. V shed 2 bases and J shed 0 bases, with 20 bases lying between them. The CDR3 runs 19 residues.

This rearrangement joins TRBV20-1 to TRBJ2-3; weak D call: TRBD2 (5 bases). Germline V CDR1 and CDR2: DFQATT, SNEGSKA (reference sequence). V was clipped by 3 bases and J by 5 bases, with 6 bases between them. CDR3 length: 11 amino acids. The CDR3 here is CSASRGDTQYF. The CDR3 DNA sequence: TGCAGTGCTAGCCGGGGAGATACGCAGTATTTT.

The genes are TRBV5-4 and TRBJ1-1; TRBD1 aligns across 7 bases. The V segment lost 5 bases and the J segment 0 bases; nucleotides outside the gene matches: 4. CDR1 and CDR2 (germline): SGHNT, YYREEE (reference sequence). The CDR3 is made up of 14 amino acids. CDR3 nucleotides: TGTGCCAGCAGTCGGGACAGTATGAACACTGAAGCTTTCTTT. Encoded protein: CASSRDSMNTEAFF.

This clone showed up just a few times. V is TRBV6-2 or TRBV6-3 and J is TRBJ1-5; D uncertain. The CDR3 covers 12 residues. The V gene lost 5 bases and the J gene lost 6 bases, with 8 bases spanning the gap. The germline V gene encodes CDR1 MNHEY and CDR2 SVGEGT. CDR3 protein: CASSAPGQPQHF. CDR3 DNA sequence: TGTGCCAGCAGTGCGCCGGGTCAGCCCCAGCATTTT.

The V call is TRBV2, the J call TRBJ2-1; TRBD1 matches 7 bases. V lost 3 bases and J lost 2; bases outside the gene matches: 4. The CDR3 spans 15 residues. Germline CDR1 SNHLY, CDR2 FYNNEI. In DNA form, the CDR3 reads TGTGCCAGCAGTGACCAGGGGGTTCCCTACAATGAGCAGTTCTTC. Amino acid sequence: CASSDQGVPYNEQFF.

The rearrangement links TRBV27 to TRBJ1-5; D is ambiguous. The CDR3 has 13 residues. The V gene's germline CDR1 is MNHEY and CDR2 SMNVEV (reference sequence). The V and J ends lost 6 bases and 9 bases respectively, with 15 bases between them. The CDR3 region is CASSPSTTTPQHF. The CDR3 DNA reads as TGTGCCAGCAGCCCTTCCACGACTACGCCCCAGCATTTT.

The chain employs TRBV27 and TRBJ1-6; D is undetermined. V lost 2 bases and J 14 bases, leaving 16 bases between the germline ends. The CDR3 is made up of 14 amino acids. Germline V gene sequence: CDR1 MNHEY, CDR2 SMNVEV (reference sequence). The CDR3 DNA reads as TGTGCCAGCAGTTTAACGGAGGGCTCGCCAGCCCTCCACTTT. Translating gives CASSLTEGSPALHF.

V usage is TRBV28 and J usage is TRBJ1-2; 7 bases are shared with TRBD1. The trim removed 10 bases at V and 3 bases at J, leaving 14 bases unmatched. Germline V gene sequence: CDR1 MDHEN, CDR2 SYDVKM. This CDR3 region has 15 residues. CDR3 DNA sequence: TGTGCCATAACAACCGGGACAGAAAAGTACTATGGCTACACCTTC. Protein: CAITTGTEKYYGYTF.

This rearrangement joins TRBV2 to TRBJ1-6; no definite D call. Trimming pared 4 bases from V and 0 bases from J, leaving 4 bases between. The germline CDR1 and CDR2 sequences are SNHLY and FYNNEI. This CDR3 has 14 residues. The CDR3 nucleotides are TGTGCCAGCAGTGCACTCTCCTATAATTCACCCCTCCACTTT. Translated: CASSALSYNSPLHF.